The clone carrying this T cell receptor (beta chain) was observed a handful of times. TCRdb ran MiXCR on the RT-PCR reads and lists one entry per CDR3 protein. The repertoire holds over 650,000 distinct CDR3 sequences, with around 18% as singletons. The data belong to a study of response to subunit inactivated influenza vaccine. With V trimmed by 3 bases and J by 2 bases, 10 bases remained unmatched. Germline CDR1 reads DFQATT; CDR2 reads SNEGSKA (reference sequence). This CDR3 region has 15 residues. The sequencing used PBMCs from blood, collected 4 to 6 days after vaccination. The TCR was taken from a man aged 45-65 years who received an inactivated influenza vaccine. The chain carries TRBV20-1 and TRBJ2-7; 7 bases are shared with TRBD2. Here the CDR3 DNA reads TGCAGTGCTAGGGGAAGAAGCGGGGCTACCTACGAGCAGTACTTC. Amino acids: CSARGRSGATYEQYF.